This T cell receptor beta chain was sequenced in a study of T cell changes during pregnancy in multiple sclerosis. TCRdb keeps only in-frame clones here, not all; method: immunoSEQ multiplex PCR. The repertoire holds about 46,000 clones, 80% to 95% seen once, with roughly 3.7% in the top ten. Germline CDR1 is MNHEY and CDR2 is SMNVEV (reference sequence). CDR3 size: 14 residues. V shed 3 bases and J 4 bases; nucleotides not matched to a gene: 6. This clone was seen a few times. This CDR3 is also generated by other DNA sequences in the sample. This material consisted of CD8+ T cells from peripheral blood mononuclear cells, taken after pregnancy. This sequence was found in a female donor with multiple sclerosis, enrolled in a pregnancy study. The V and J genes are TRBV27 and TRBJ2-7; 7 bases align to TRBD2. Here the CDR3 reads CASSFGGGIYEQYF. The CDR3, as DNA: TGTGCCAGCAGTTTCGGCGGGGGAATTTACGAGCAGTACTTC.